This T cell receptor (beta chain) emerged from a study of blood T cell repertoires in COVID-19. At the level of the study: Specimens from acute and convalescent COVID-19 originated in the United States, Italy and Spain.

How the authors handled the data: Reference gene primer amplification in the assay estimated nucleated cell counts. Here immunoSEQ multiplex PCR was the method, and the copy in TCRdb shows in-frame clones only, minus some. The DNA was the basis for D and trimming; V, J and clone size are from that table. Here the sample spans 150,000 to 200,000 clones, roughly nine tenths being singletons. Germline-derived CDR1 and CDR2 are SGHNT and YYREEE (reference sequence). J was trimmed by 6 bases and V by 5 bases; bases with no gene match: 11. This CDR3 is 15 amino acids long. The sample consisted of peripheral blood. The chain links TRBV5-4 to TRBJ1-3, with 7 bases fitting TRBD1. The TCR originated in a man aged 70 or older with acute or convalescent COVID-19. CDR3 sequence reads: CASSFDRAFSNTIYF. CDR3 bases: TGTGCCAGCAGTTTCGACAGGGCCTTTTCAAACACCATATATTTT.